This TCR beta chain was captured in a study of blood T cell repertoires in COVID-19. Enrollees, roughly 18 to 90 years old, lived in approximately 24 US areas. Participants reported their clinical history, and cohort assignment relied on those reports. Recovered status in Cohort 3 required two negative PCRs, clearance, or symptom resolution. Per the study methods: Using reference gene primer amplification, nucleated cell counts were estimated. TCRdb keeps only in-frame clones here, not all; method: immunoSEQ multiplex PCR. From that table come the V and J calls and clone size; the DNA was used to work out D and trimming. In the table there are 360,000 or so clones, roughly nine tenths of which are singletons. Input material: PBMCs or T cells enriched from blood (not recorded which). The origin of this receptor is a woman between 25 and 40 years old who had recovered from COVID-19.

DNA for the CDR3: TGTGCCAGCAGTTACCAGACAGGGTATAATTCACCCCTCCACTTT. Its translation: CASSYQTGYNSPLHF. This chain connects TRBV6-2 or TRBV6-3 to TRBJ1-6, with 7 bases aligning to TRBD1. The CDR3 loop spans 15 amino acids. Germline CDR1 is MNHEY and CDR2 is SVGEGT. V lost 2 bases, J lost 4 bases, and 2 bases stayed unmatched.